Each of the 31 T cell receptor beta chains below was sequenced from the same sample in a study of blood T cell repertoires in COVID-19 (dated by TCRdb to 2018 to 2021). Library preparation was by the immunoSEQ multiplex PCR assay. The table was pulled from immuneACCESS by TCRdb, which kept in-frame rearrangements only. Such tables lose some clones; where checked, under half of the loss comes from unresolved V genes, and the rest has no known cause. The sample yields about 280,000 clones; roughly 87% were counted once. The top ten clones comprise approximately 8.5% of the sample. The sequenced material came from peripheral blood. The receptors here all came from a young man with active or convalescent COVID-19.

The rearrangement uses TRBV7-9 and TRBJ1-2, with 8 bases matching TRBD1. There are 15 residues in the CDR3. Trimming at V came to 1 base and at J to 0 bases, leaving 1 base not matched to a gene. CDR1 and CDR2 (germline): SEHNR, FQNEAQ (reference sequence). CDR3 amino acids: CASSLGGQANYGYTF. The CDR3 nucleotides read TGTGCCAGCAGCTTAGGGGGACAGGCTAACTATGGCTACACCTTC.

Only one count was recorded for this clone. The rearrangement joins TRBV27 to TRBJ2-7, with TRBD1 matching 9 bases. The CDR3 length is 15 residues. Germline values: CDR1 MNHEY, CDR2 SMNVEV (reference sequence). Unmatched junction bases numbered 15, after V lost 7 bases and J lost 8 bases. The CDR3 region is CASTNFPGQGLKQYF. The CDR3 nucleotides are TGTGCCAGCACCAACTTTCCGGGACAGGGATTAAAGCAGTACTTC.

V usage is TRBV11-2 and J usage is TRBJ2-1; D possibly corresponds to TRBD2 (6 bases). Germline CDR1 reads SGHAT; CDR2 reads FQNNGV. V gave up 4 bases and J gave up 6 bases, with 16 bases separating them. The CDR3 has 15 residues. The CDR3 nucleotides are TGTGCCAGCAGCTCGGGGGTAGGGTTCCCCAATGAGCAGTTCTTC. Protein sequence: CASSSGVGFPNEQFF.

With respect to this clone: Being one base from a much bigger clone, this may be a read error. Other nucleotide sequences from this sample produce the same CDR3. This sequence joins TRBV5-6 and TRBJ1-1; 9 bases map to TRBD1. This CDR3 has 14 amino acids. J gave up 4 bases and V 0 bases, and 1 base lay outside the gene matches. Germline CDR1 is SGHDT and CDR2 is YYEEEE. The CDR3 coding sequence is TGTGCCAGCAGCTTGGGGACAGGGGCCACTGAAGCTTTCTTT. Amino acid sequence: CASSLGTGATEAFF.

V and J are TRBV9 and TRBJ2-2; tentatively, D is TRBD1 (5 bases). Trimming removed 4 bases at V and 4 bases at J, with 11 bases between. This CDR3 contains 14 residues. Germline V gene sequence: CDR1 SGDLS, CDR2 YYNGEE. Here the CDR3 reads CASSPQQATGELFF. In DNA form, the CDR3 reads TGTGCCAGCAGCCCTCAACAGGCCACCGGGGAGCTGTTTTTT.

This chain connects TRBV9 to TRBJ2-1, with unresolved D. The CDR3 loop spans 14 amino acids. Germline CDR1 is SGDLS and CDR2 is YYNGEE. The ends were cut back, 3 bases at V and 6 bases at J, with 13 bases in the middle. Here the CDR3 DNA reads TGTGCCAGCAGCGATGCCATCGAGGTCAATGAGCAGTTCTTC. Translated: CASSDAIEVNEQFF.

The J gene is TRBJ2-2, the V gene TRBV18; maybe TRBD2 (5 bases). V shed 8 bases and J shed 0 bases, with 16 bases lying between them. This CDR3 is built from 16 residues. Germline V gene data show CDR1 as KGHSH and CDR2 as LQKENI. CDR3 coding DNA: TGTGCCAGCCGTTACCGGGGAAATTCGAACACCGGGGAGCTGTTTTTT. Protein product: CASRYRGNSNTGELFF. The full variable domain, in which reference TRBV18 and TRBJ2-2 provide the parts outside the CDR3, is NAGVMQNPRHLVRRRGQEARLRCSPMKGHSHVYWYRQLPEEGLKFMVYLQKENIIDESGMPKERFSAEFPKEGPSILRIQQVVRGDSAAYFCASRYRGNSNTGELFFGEGSRLTVL.

CDR3: CASSEYRIDQPQHF. CDR3 in DNA: TGTGCCAGCAGTGAGTACAGGATAGATCAGCCCCAGCATTTT. This chain uses TRBV2 with TRBJ1-5; tentatively, D is TRBD1 (5 bases). The germline CDR1 and CDR2 sequences are SNHLY and FYNNEI. The CDR3 sequence is 14 residues long. The V and J ends lost 3 bases and 5 bases respectively, with 11 bases between them.

The genes are TRBV2 and TRBJ1-2; 8 bases agree with TRBD1. Germline lookup yields CDR1 SNHLY and CDR2 FYNNEI. Trimming at V came to 1 base and at J to 6 bases, leaving 4 bases not matched to a gene. The CDR3 has 14 amino acids. CDR3 sequence (DNA): TGTGCCAGCAGTGAAGAGACAGGGGCCGATGGCTACACCTTC. Amino acid sequence: CASSEETGADGYTF.

This clone was found once. V and J are TRBV11-3 and TRBJ2-1; TRBD2 is a possible D gene (5 bases). V was shortened by 5 bases and J by 9 bases, with 11 bases between the two germline ends. This CDR3 has 12 amino acids. Per the germline V gene, CDR1 is SGHNT and CDR2 is YENEEA. The CDR3 DNA sequence: TGTGCCAGCAGCGCCGACTATACTGAGCAGTTCTTC. Amino acid sequence: CASSADYTEQFF. The whole variable domain, remainder taken from reference TRBV11-3 and TRBJ2-1, is EAGVVQSPRYKIIEKKQPVAFWCNPISGHNTLYWYLQNLGQGPELLIRYENEEAVDDSQLPKDRFSAERLKGVDSTLKIQPAELGDSAVYLCASSADYTEQFFGPGTRLTVL.

This chain joins TRBV5-6 and TRBJ1-4; the D gene is possibly TRBD1 (5 bases). Trimming removed 4 bases from V and 4 bases from J, with 14 bases in between. In germline, CDR1 is SGHDT, CDR2 YYEEEE. This CDR3 spans 15 amino acids. This chain's CDR3 is CASSVRRGGNEKLFF. Written as DNA, the CDR3 is TGTGCCAGCAGCGTCCGGAGGGGAGGTAATGAAAAACTGTTTTTT.

CDR3 nucleotide sequence: TGTGCCAGCAGCTTAGTAGGAGGGAGCGGCTACGAGCAGTACTTC. This gives the protein CASSLVGGSGYEQYF. The genes are TRBV11-2 and TRBJ2-7, with D possibly matching TRBD2 (6 bases). V was cut by 1 base and J by 3 bases, with 13 bases left in between. Germline CDR1 SGHAT, CDR2 FQNNGV. This CDR3 has 15 residues. Using reference TRBV11-2 and TRBJ2-7 for the parts outside the CDR3, the full variable domain is EAGVAQSPRYKIIEKRQSVAFWCNPISGHATLYWYQQILGQGPKLLIQFQNNGVVDDSQLPKDRFSAERLKGVDSTLKIQPAKLEDSAVYLCASSLVGGSGYEQYFGPGTRLTVT.

The chain couples TRBV21-1 to TRBJ1-6; whether TRBD1, the table's D call, matches the DNA was not checked. TRBV21-1 constitutes a pseudogene. The CDR3 consists of 13 residues. The CDR3 sequence is CASRTGYLSPLHF. The CDR3 nucleotides are TGTGCCAGCAGGACAGGGTATTTATCACCCCTCCACTTT.

This chain joins TRBV21-1 and TRBJ2-7; the table's TRBD1 call for D was not verified on the DNA. TRBV21-1 counts as a pseudogene. The CDR3 length is 16 residues. CDR3 DNA sequence: TGTGCCAGCAGCAAAGATCACAGGGGGCCCGACTACGAGCAGTACTTC. It yields the protein CASSKDHRGPDYEQYF.

V usage is TRBV21-1 and J usage is TRBJ2-3; TRBD1, the D gene given by the table, was not confirmed from the DNA. TRBV21-1 is described as a pseudogene. This CDR3 comprises 13 residues. The CDR3 reads CASSRQQGDTQYF. In DNA form, the CDR3 reads TGTGCCAGCAGCAGACAACAGGGAGATACGCAGTATTTT.

This clone was seen a handful of times. The chain recombines TRBV5-4 with TRBJ2-2; 8 positions match TRBD2. Germline assignment: CDR1 SGHNT and CDR2 YYREEE (reference sequence). V lost 6 bases to trimming and J lost 4 bases; unmatched junction nucleotides: 8. This CDR3 has 15 amino acids. The CDR3 DNA reads TGTGCCAGCACCACCGGGGGGGACTTCACCGGGGAGCTGTTTTTT. Its translation is CASTTGGDFTGELFF.

The V call is TRBV10-2, the J call TRBJ1-6; tentatively, D is TRBD1 (6 bases). Germline V gene lookup returns CDR1 WSHSY and CDR2 SAAADI. The CDR3 is 14 residues long. Trimming pared 7 bases from V and 4 bases from J, leaving 11 bases between. CDR3 nucleotides: TGCGCCAGCACCTGGACAGCATATAATTCACCCCTCCACTTT. It translates to CASTWTAYNSPLHF.

The rearrangement joins TRBV20-1 to TRBJ1-6, with 12 nucleotides matching TRBD1. Germline V lookup: CDR1 DFQATT, CDR2 SNEGSKA (reference sequence). Trimming at V came to 3 bases and at J to 5 bases, leaving 5 bases not matched to a gene. The CDR3 contains 16 residues. The CDR3 coding sequence is TGCAGTGCTAGTTTGGGACAGGGGGCCCATAATTCACCCCTCCACTTT. Its translation is CSASLGQGAHNSPLHF.

J is TRBJ2-7 and V is TRBV7-9; 12 bases line up with TRBD2. Germline V gives CDR1 SEHNR, CDR2 FQNEAQ (reference sequence). J was trimmed by 2 bases and V by 5 bases; bases with no gene match: 4. The CDR3 consists of 15 residues. The CDR3 DNA reads TGTGCCAGCAGCCTCGGACTAGCGGGGACCTACGAGCAGTACTTC. It specifies CASSLGLAGTYEQYF.

The rearrangement links TRBV9 to TRBJ1-1, with 7 bases lining up with TRBD1. V gave up 3 bases and J gave up 10 bases; unmatched junction bases: 6. Germline V gene sequence: CDR1 SGDLS, CDR2 YYNGEE. The CDR3 has 12 amino acids. In DNA form, the CDR3 reads TGTGCCAGCAGCGGACAGGGAGGCGCAGCTTTCTTT. Its translation is CASSGQGGAAFF.

This rearrangement joins TRBV5-4 to TRBJ1-2; D unclear. V was shortened by 0 bases and J by 3 bases, with 6 bases between the two germline ends. Germline V gives CDR1 SGHNT, CDR2 YYREEE (reference sequence). This CDR3 is 13 amino acids long. CDR3 sequence: CASSLVRDYGYTF. CDR3 coding DNA: TGTGCCAGCAGCTTGGTGCGGGACTATGGCTACACCTTC. Together with reference TRBV5-4 and TRBJ1-2, the CDR3 gives the full variable domain: ETGVTQSPTHLIKTRGQQVTLRCSSQSGHNTVSWYQQALGQGPQFIFQYYREEENGRGNFPPRFSGLQFPNYSSELNVNALELDDSALYLCASSLVRDYGYTFGSGTRLTVV.

This chain uses TRBV7-9 with TRBJ2-4; weak D call: TRBD2 (7 bases). The CDR3 sequence is 15 residues long. Germline V gives CDR1 SEHNR, CDR2 FQNEAQ (reference sequence). V lost 2 bases, J lost 7 bases, and 15 bases lay in between. DNA for the CDR3: TGTGCCAGCAGCTTAAGTTCAGGGAGGGGGAACATTCAGTACTTC. Translation: CASSLSSGRGNIQYF.

V gene TRBV2 combines with J gene TRBJ1-2, with 10 bases lining up with TRBD1. The CDR3 length is 13 residues. The trim removed 7 bases at V and 8 bases at J, leaving 7 bases unmatched. CDR1 is SNHLY, CDR2 FYNNEI, per germline. The CDR3 protein is CASTLGQGWGYTF. In DNA form, the CDR3 reads TGTGCCAGCACTTTGGGACAGGGGTGGGGCTACACCTTC.

The chain employs TRBV7-7 and TRBJ2-2, with D perhaps matching TRBD2 (5 bases). CDR3 size: 13 residues. V was clipped by 5 bases and J by 5 bases, with 9 bases between them. Per the germline V gene, CDR1 is SSHAT and CDR2 is FNYEAQ (reference sequence). The CDR3 spells CASSPGMTGELFF. CDR3 in DNA: TGTGCCAGCAGCCCCGGGATGACCGGGGAGCTGTTTTTT.

The rearrangement joins TRBV5-8 to TRBJ1-1, with a possible D match to TRBD1 (6 bases). Trimming left V 0 bases short and J 5 bases short, with 14 bases between. CDR3 length equals 15 residues. Looked up from germline, CDR1 is SGHTS and CDR2 is YDEGEE. CDR3 nucleotides: TGTGCCAGCAGCTTGGCCGGGGGGGGCGGGACTGAAGCTTTCTTT. Protein: CASSLAGGGGTEAFF.

Here the CDR3 DNA reads TGTGCCAGCAGCGAGGGACAGCTTAACTATGGCTACACCTTC. Translating it yields CASSEGQLNYGYTF. The chain joins TRBV5-4 to TRBJ1-2; 7 nucleotides align to TRBD1. V shed 4 bases, J shed 1 base, and the junction held 4 bases outside the gene matches. Germline V gives CDR1 SGHNT, CDR2 YYREEE (reference sequence). This CDR3 has 14 amino acids. Full variable domain (missing parts from reference TRBV5-4 and TRBJ1-2): ETGVTQSPTHLIKTRGQQVTLRCSSQSGHNTVSWYQQALGQGPQFIFQYYREEENGRGNFPPRFSGLQFPNYSSELNVNALELDDSALYLCASSEGQLNYGYTFGSGTRLTVV.

The chain couples TRBV11-2 to TRBJ2-7; 8 bases match TRBD1. Looked up from germline, CDR1 is SGHAT and CDR2 is FQNNGV. The CDR3 runs to 14 residues. Trimming at V came to 7 bases and at J to 5 bases, leaving 10 bases not matched to a gene. CDR3: CASTALTGVNEQYF. DNA of the CDR3: TGTGCCAGCACCGCGTTGACAGGGGTCAACGAGCAGTACTTC.

The rearrangement links TRBV5-4 to TRBJ1-1; D is unclear. V gave up 0 bases and J gave up 0 bases, with 3 bases separating them. Germline loops: CDR1 SGHNT, CDR2 YYREEE (reference sequence). The CDR3 is 13 residues long. CDR3 nucleotides: TGTGCCAGCAGCTTGGGCGTGAACACTGAAGCTTTCTTT. This gives the protein CASSLGVNTEAFF.

The chain recombines TRBV5-5 with TRBJ2-2; D is unresolved. V lost 4 bases, J lost 0 bases, and 10 bases lay in between. Germline V CDR1 and CDR2: SGHKS, YYEKEE (reference sequence). CDR3 length equals 15 residues. CDR3 coding DNA: TGTGCCAGCAGCCACGACACACCGAACACCGGGGAGCTGTTTTTT. This gives the protein CASSHDTPNTGELFF. Full variable domain (rest looked up from reference TRBV5-5 and TRBJ2-2): DAGVTQSPTHLIKTRGQQVTLRCSPISGHKSVSWYQQVLGQGPQFIFQYYEKEERGRGNFPDRFSARQFPNYSSELNVNALLLGDSALYLCASSHDTPNTGELFFGEGSRLTVL.

The V and J genes are TRBV6-2 or TRBV6-3 and TRBJ2-5; 9 bases map to TRBD1. V lost 2 bases to trimming and J lost 2 bases; unmatched junction nucleotides: 3. Per the germline V gene, CDR1 is MNHEY and CDR2 is SVGEGT. This CDR3 is 15 amino acids long. DNA of the CDR3: TGTGCCAGCAGTTACCCACAGGGGGCTCAAGAGACCCAGTACTTC. It yields the protein CASSYPQGAQETQYF.

The chain employs TRBV5-8 and TRBJ2-1, with 10 bases that match TRBD1. The ends lost 3 bases at V and 7 bases at J; junction bases unmatched: 7. Germline V gives CDR1 SGHTS, CDR2 YDEGEE. The CDR3 spans 15 residues. The CDR3 loop is CASSWTGGVLNEQFF. CDR3 nucleotide sequence: TGTGCCAGCAGCTGGACAGGGGGAGTTTTGAATGAGCAGTTCTTC.